This T cell receptor beta chain was recorded in a study of control samples from healthy donors and cancer patients. Clones were read by immunoSEQ multiplex PCR, and TCRdb kept only the in-frame ones, dropping some. This sample has about 410,000 clones, with around nine tenths found just once. The CDR3 is 16 amino acids. Trimming removed 8 bases at V and 3 bases at J, with 23 bases between. Germline V CDR1 and CDR2: MNHNY, SVGAGI (reference sequence). The sequence came from a man between 35 and 55 years old with head and neck cancer. The V and J genes are TRBV6-6 and TRBJ2-7; D could derive from TRBD1 or TRBD2 (5 bases each). What was sequenced was PBMCs. CDR3 region: CASFIGTVEIVYEQYF. CDR3 sequence (DNA): TGTGCCAGCTTCATAGGGACGGTGGAGATTGTCTACGAGCAGTACTTC.